This T cell receptor beta chain comes out of a study of CD4 T cells in relation to SARS-CoV-2 and coronaviruses. The assay was immunoSEQ multiplex PCR, and TCRdb's table has in-frame clones only and misses some. This table has around 69,000 clones, about 95% appearing once. Germline V gene data show CDR1 as MDHEN and CDR2 as SYDVKM. The CDR3 covers 13 residues. Trimming took off 10 bases at V and 1 base at J, with 14 bases between the two ends. Concerning this clone itself: Its specificity is not known.

Before the COVID-19 pandemic, during about 2010-2018, CD4+ T cells were taken from unexposed donors. Points from the study as a whole: Memory recall responses, not primary responses primed in culture, are what the assay detects.

The TCR originated in a human donor in good health. V usage is TRBV28 and J usage is TRBJ2-7; D gene unclear. Material for sequencing was naive CD4+ T cells from PBMCs. Subset here: naive CD4+ T cells isolated by negative enrichment. CDR3 sequence reads: CATGSSQSYEQYF. CDR3 DNA: TGTGCCACCGGTAGTAGCCAATCCTACGAGCAGTACTTC.